Following are 11 T cell receptor beta chains from one sample sequenced in a study of blood T cell repertoires in COVID-19. Data came from immunoSEQ multiplex PCR; TCRdb stores just in-frame clones and leaves some out. In the table there are about 230,000 clones, roughly 85% of which are singletons. Sequenced sample: PBMCs or T cells enriched from blood (not recorded which). These receptor sequences come from a man aged 25-45 years who had recovered from COVID-19.

CDR3 sequence reads: CASGILGGARGNQPQHF. CDR3 nucleotides: TGTGCCAGCGGAATTCTGGGGGGGGCAAGGGGCAATCAGCCCCAGCATTTT. The chain links TRBV28 to TRBJ1-5; D might be TRBD1 (6 bases). The germline V gene encodes CDR1 MDHEN and CDR2 SYDVKM. The CDR3 sequence is 17 residues long. V lost 8 bases to trimming and J lost 2 bases, with 22 bases between them.

This sequence joins TRBV30 and TRBJ1-1, with no clear D. Germline CDR1 is GTSNPN and CDR2 is SVGIG (reference sequence). The length of the CDR3 is 13 residues. V was pared by 4 bases and J by 5 bases, with 14 bases between. The CDR3 protein is CAWKRGRQTEAFF. The CDR3 DNA sequence: TGTGCCTGGAAAAGAGGGCGGCAGACTGAAGCTTTCTTT.

This chain connects TRBV3-1 (or the pseudogene TRBV3-2) to TRBJ2-7; 11 bases match TRBD2. Trimming cost V 0 bases and J 2 bases; bases outside gene matches: 24. The CDR3 totals 23 residues. The germline gives CDR1 LGHDT, CDR2 YNNKEL (reference sequence). CDR3 nucleotides: TGTGCCAGCAGCCAAGAAGACCCGGATCAAATTACGCCCGGGACTAGCGGCACCTACGAGCAGTACTTC. This codes for CASSQEDPDQITPGTSGTYEQYF.

Points on this clone: The germline gene is not matched at one end of the junction; a read error may be the cause. The rearrangement uses TRBV7-3 and TRBJ2-1; 7 bases are a match to TRBD1. Germline V gene lookup returns CDR1 SGHTA and CDR2 FQGTGA. The CDR3 extends over 13 amino acids. The CDR3 loop is CASSLGLFDRAIF. The CDR3 DNA sequence: TGTGCCAGCAGCTTAGGGTTGTTCGACAGGGCAATCTTC.

This clone was seen more than once but under ten times. Other DNA sequences of this sample code for an identical CDR3. V gene TRBV7-4 combines with J gene TRBJ1-5, with D possibly TRBD1 on 5 matching bases. Germline V gene data show CDR1 as SGHVT and CDR2 as SQSDAQ. CDR3 length: 17 amino acids. CDR3 sequence reads: CPTRDGYGGGSNQPQHF. The CDR3 nucleotides are TGTCCCACCCGCGACGGATACGGGGGGGGGAGCAATCAGCCCCAGCATTTT.

The chain links TRBV28 to TRBJ2-7, with TRBD2 as a possible D gene (6 bases). V lost 7 bases to trimming and J lost 6 bases, with 19 bases between them. CDR3 length: 14 residues. The germline gives CDR1 MDHEN, CDR2 SYDVKM. The CDR3 loop is CASNSGLTIGEQYF. The CDR3 coding sequence is TGTGCCAGCAATTCGGGACTGACAATTGGCGAGCAGTACTTC.

This clone showed up just once. The chain couples TRBV6-1 to TRBJ1-5; weak D call: TRBD1 (5 bases). This CDR3 comprises 12 residues. Germline V gene sequence: CDR1 MNHNS, CDR2 SASEGT. Trimming stripped 3 bases from V and 13 bases from J, with 13 bases between. The CDR3 coding sequence is TGTGCCAGCAGTGAGGTCATCGGGACTCAGCATTTT. Protein sequence: CASSEVIGTQHF.

This chain connects TRBV3-1 (or the pseudogene TRBV3-2) to TRBJ1-3; TRBD1 is a possible D gene (5 bases). V was cut by 4 bases and J by 2 bases, with 12 bases left in between. The CDR3 length is 15 residues. Germline CDR1 and CDR2: LGHDT and YNNKEL (reference sequence). CDR3 amino acids: CASSRRGDAGNTIYF. DNA for the CDR3: TGTGCCAGCAGCCGCCGGGGGGATGCTGGAAACACCATATATTTT.

The chain couples TRBV19 to TRBJ2-3; 9 bases fit TRBD2. V was clipped by 6 bases and J by 0 bases; unmatched bases: 4. The CDR3 is 15 amino acids. The germline gives CDR1 LNHDA, CDR2 SQIVND (reference sequence). The CDR3 nucleotides are TGTGCCAGTAGCCCCGGGACTAGCAGCACAGATACGCAGTATTTT. Amino acids: CASSPGTSSTDTQYF.

The J gene is TRBJ2-1, the V gene TRBV19, with 10 bases identical to TRBD1. V shed 9 bases and J 8 bases; nucleotides not matched to a gene: 7. The CDR3 consists of 13 residues. Germline V lookup: CDR1 LNHDA, CDR2 SQIVND (reference sequence). As DNA, the CDR3 is TGTGCCAGCCGGGACAGGGGTTTATATGAGCAGTTCTTC. Its translation is CASRDRGLYEQFF.

The chain joins TRBV27 to TRBJ2-7; D possibly corresponds to TRBD2 (6 bases). The CDR3 consists of 15 residues. Germline lookup yields CDR1 MNHEY and CDR2 SMNVEV (reference sequence). Trimming removed 6 bases from V and 6 bases from J, with 21 bases in between. The CDR3 coding sequence is TGTGCCAGCAGAATGGTGGCTAGCGTAAACTCCGAGCAGTACTTC. Translated: CASRMVASVNSEQYF.